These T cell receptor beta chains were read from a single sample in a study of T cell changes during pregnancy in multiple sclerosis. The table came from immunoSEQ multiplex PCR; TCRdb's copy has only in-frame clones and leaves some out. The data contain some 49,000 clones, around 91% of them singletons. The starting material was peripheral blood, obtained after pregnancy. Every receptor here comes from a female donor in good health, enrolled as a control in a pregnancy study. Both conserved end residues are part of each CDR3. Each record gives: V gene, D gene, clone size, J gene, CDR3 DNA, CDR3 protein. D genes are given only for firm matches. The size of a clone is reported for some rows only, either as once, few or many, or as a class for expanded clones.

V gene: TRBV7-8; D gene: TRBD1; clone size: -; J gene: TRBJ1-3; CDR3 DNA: TGTGCCAGCAGCTTAGGGACAGGGGGCTCTGGAAACACCATATATTTT; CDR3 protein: CASSLGTGGSGNTIYF
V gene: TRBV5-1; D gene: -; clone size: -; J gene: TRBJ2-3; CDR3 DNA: TGCGCCAGCAGCTTTTATAGCACAGATACGCAGTATTTT; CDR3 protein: CASSFYSTDTQYF
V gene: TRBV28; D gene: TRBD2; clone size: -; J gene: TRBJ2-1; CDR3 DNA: TGTGCCAGTACTTTAGCGGGAGGGCCGAATGAGCAGTTCTTC; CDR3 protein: CASTLAGGPNEQFF
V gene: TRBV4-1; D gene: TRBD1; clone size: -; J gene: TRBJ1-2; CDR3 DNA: TGCGCCAGCATTGGGACAGGGCGGTATGGCTACACCTTC; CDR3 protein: CASIGTGRYGYTF
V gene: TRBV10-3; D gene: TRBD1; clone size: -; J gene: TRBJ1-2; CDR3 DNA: TGTGCCATCAGTGCCGGACAGGGGCTCAACTATGGCTACACCTTC; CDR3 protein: CAISAGQGLNYGYTF
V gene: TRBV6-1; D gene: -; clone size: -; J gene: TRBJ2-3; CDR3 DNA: TGTGCCAGCAGTGACCGGACAGAGGGCCCAGATACGCAGTATTTT; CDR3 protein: CASSDRTEGPDTQYF
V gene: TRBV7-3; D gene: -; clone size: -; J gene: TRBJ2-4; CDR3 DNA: TGTGCCAGCAGCTTAGACGGGTTAGCCAAAAACATTCAGTACTTC; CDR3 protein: CASSLDGLAKNIQYF
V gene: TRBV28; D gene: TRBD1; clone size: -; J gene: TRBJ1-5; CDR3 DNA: TGTGCCAGCAGTCCAGTGGGACAGGGCGACGGTCAGCCCCAGCATTTT; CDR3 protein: CASSPVGQGDGQPQHF
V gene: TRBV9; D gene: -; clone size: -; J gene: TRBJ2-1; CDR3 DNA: TGTGCCAGCAGCGCGGGGGGCGGTGCCTACAATGAGCAGTTCTTC; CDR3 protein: CASSAGGGAYNEQFF
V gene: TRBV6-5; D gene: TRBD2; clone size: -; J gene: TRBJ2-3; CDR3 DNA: TGTGCCAGCAGTAGCGGGAGGCCTAGCACAGATACGCAGTATTTT; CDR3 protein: CASSSGRPSTDTQYF
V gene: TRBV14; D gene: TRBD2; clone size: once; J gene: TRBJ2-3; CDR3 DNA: TGTGCCAGCAGCCACGGGCGGGAGCGTCTCGGCACAGATACGCAGTATTTT; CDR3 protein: CASSHGRERLGTDTQYF
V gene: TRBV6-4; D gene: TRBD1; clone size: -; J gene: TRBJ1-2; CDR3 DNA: TGTGCCAGCAGTGATGGACAGGGAGGGAATGGCTACACCTTC; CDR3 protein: CASSDGQGGNGYTF
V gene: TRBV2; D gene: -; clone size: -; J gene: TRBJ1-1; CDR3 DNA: TGTGCCAGCATCCCCGACATTCGGAACACTGAAGCTTTCTTT; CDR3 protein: CASIPDIRNTEAFF
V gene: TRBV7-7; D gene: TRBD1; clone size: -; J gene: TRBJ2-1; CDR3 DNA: TGTGCCAGCAGCTCAGACAGGGCAAATGAGCAGTTCTTC; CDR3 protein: CASSSDRANEQFF
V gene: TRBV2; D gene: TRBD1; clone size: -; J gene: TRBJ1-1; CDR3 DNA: TGTGCCAGCAGTGACAGGGGGCTGACTATGAACACTGAAGCTTTCTTT; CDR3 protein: CASSDRGLTMNTEAFF
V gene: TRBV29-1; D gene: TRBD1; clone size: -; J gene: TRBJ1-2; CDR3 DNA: TGCAGCGCCGACCCCGGGACAGGGATAGAGGGCTACACCTTC; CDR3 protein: CSADPGTGIEGYTF
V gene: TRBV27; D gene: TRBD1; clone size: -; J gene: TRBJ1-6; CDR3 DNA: TGTGCCAGCAGTTTATCGAGGGGACAGTACAATTCACCCCTCCACTTT; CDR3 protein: CASSLSRGQYNSPLHF
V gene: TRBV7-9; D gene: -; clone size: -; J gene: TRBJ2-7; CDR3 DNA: TGTGCCAGCAGCCAGGTAACGGCGGGTGAAGGCTACGAGCAGTACTTC; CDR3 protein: CASSQVTAGEGYEQYF
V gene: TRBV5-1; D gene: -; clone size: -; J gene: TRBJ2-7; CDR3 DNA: TGCGCCAGCAGCTTCCGGGACAACGTACCAACCTACGAGCAGTACTTC; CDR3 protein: CASSFRDNVPTYEQYF
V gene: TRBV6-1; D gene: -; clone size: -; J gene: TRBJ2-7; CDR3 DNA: TGTGCCAGCCAACGAACGGGAGAAGGGGACGAGCAGTACTTC; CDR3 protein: CASQRTGEGDEQYF
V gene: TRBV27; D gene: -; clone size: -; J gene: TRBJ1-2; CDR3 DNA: TGTGCCAGCAGTTTATTAGGCAGGGACTATGGCTACACCTTC; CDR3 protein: CASSLLGRDYGYTF
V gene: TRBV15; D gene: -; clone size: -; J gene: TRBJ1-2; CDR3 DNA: TGTGCCACCAGCAGAGATAAACAGGGCGGCCGCTATGGCTACACCTTC; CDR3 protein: CATSRDKQGGRYGYTF
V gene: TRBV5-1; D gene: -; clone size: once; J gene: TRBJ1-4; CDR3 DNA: TGCGCCAGCAGCCCCGACGGGGATACAACTAATGAAAAACTGTTTTTT; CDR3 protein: CASSPDGDTTNEKLFF
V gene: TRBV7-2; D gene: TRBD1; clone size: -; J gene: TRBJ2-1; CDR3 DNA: TGTGCCAGCAGCTCAGGGACAGGGGTTACCTACAATGAGCAGTTCTTC; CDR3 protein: CASSSGTGVTYNEQFF
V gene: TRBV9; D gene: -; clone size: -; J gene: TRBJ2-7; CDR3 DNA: TGTGCCAGCAGCGTACACTCACAGGGCTCCTACGAGCAGTACTTC; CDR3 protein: CASSVHSQGSYEQYF
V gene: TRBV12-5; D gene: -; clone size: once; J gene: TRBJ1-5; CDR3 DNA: TGTGCTAGTGGTTGGGCCGGAGGTGGCAATCAGCCCCAGCATTTT; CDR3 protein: CASGWAGGGNQPQHF
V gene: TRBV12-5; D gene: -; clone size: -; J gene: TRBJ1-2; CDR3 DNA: TGTGCTAGTGGTTTGGTACCGGGGGGGTATGGCTACACCTTC; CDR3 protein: CASGLVPGGYGYTF
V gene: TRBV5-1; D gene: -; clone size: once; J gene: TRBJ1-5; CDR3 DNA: TGCGCCAGCAGCCCATCTAGTCCCAATCAGCCCCAGCATTTT; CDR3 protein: CASSPSSPNQPQHF
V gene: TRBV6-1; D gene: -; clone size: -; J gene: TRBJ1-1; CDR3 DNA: TGTGCCAGCACCGAGGAGGGGATGAACACTGAAGCTTTCTTT; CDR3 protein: CASTEEGMNTEAFF
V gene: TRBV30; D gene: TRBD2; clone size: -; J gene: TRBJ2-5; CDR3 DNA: TGTGCCTGGAGTGTCGTTGGGGGGGGAGAGACCCAGTACTTC; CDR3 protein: CAWSVVGGGETQYF
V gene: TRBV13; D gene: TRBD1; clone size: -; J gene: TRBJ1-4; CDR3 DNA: TGTGCCAGCAGCACCTCAGGGGGCCGAAATGAAAAACTGTTTTTT; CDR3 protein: CASSTSGGRNEKLFF
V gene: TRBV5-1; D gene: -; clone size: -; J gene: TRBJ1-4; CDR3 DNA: TGCGCCAGCAGGTTACAGGGCTTCGAAAATGAAAAACTGTTTTTT; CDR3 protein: CASRLQGFENEKLFF
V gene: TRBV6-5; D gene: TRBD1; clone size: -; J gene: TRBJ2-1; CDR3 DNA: TGTGCCAGCAGACAGGGGGAACACTACAATGAGCAGTTCTTC; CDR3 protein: CASRQGEHYNEQFF
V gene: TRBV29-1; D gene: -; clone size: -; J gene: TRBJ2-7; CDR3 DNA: TGCAGCGCCAGGGCAGTATACGAGCAGTACTTC; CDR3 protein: CSARAVYEQYF
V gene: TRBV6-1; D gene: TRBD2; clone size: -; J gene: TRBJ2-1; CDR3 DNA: TGTGCCAGCATTGGACTAGCGGGGAACAATGAGCAGTTCTTC; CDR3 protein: CASIGLAGNNEQFF
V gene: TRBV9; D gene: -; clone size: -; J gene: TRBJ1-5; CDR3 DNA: TGTGCCAGCAGCCGACACCTTGTCTCCCACAATCAGCCCCAGCATTTT; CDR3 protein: CASSRHLVSHNQPQHF
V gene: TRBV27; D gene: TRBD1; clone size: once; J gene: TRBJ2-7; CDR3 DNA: TGTGCCAGCAGGGGGACAGGGCTGGGTGAGCAGTACTTC; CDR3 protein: CASRGTGLGEQYF
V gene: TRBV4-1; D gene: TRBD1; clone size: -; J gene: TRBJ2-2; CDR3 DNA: TGCGCCAGCAGCCAAATACAGGGGGACGGCACCGGGGAGCTGTTTTTT; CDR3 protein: CASSQIQGDGTGELFF
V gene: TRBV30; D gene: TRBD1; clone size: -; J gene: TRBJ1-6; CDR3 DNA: TGTGCCTGGGGCTCAGGGACAGGGGATTCACCCCTCCACTTT; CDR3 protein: CAWGSGTGDSPLHF
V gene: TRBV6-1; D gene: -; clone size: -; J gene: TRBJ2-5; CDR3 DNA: TGTGCCAGTGGACAGCAGCGAGGGACCCAGTACTTC; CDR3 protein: CASGQQRGTQYF
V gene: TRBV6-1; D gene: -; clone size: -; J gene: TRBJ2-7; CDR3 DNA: TGTGCCAGCAGCCGAGGGACAACCTCCTCCTACGAGCAGTACTTC; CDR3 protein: CASSRGTTSSYEQYF
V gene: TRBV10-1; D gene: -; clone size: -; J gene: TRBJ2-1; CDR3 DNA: TGCGCCAGCAGTGACACTATCCCTTATGAGCAGTTCTTC; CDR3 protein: CASSDTIPYEQFF
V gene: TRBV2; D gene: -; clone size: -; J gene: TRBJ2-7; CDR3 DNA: TGTGCCAGCAGTGAAACCATGACAAAGCAGTACTTC; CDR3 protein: CASSETMTKQYF
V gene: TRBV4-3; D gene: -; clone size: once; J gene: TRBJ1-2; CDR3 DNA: TGCGCCAGCAGTCCCCGTCCTCCCCGTAACTATGGCTACACCTTC; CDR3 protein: CASSPRPPRNYGYTF